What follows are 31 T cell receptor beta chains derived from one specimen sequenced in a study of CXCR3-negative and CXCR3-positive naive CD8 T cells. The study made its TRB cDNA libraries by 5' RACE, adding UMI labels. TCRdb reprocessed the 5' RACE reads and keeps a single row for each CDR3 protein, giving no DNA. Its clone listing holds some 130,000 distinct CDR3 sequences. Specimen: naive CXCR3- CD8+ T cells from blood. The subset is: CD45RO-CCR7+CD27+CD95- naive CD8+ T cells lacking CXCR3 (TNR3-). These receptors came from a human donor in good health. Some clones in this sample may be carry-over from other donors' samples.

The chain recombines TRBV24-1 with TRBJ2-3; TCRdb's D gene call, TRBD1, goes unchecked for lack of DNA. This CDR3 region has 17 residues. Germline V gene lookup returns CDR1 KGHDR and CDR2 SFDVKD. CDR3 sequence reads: CATSDPPRGEGTDTQYF.

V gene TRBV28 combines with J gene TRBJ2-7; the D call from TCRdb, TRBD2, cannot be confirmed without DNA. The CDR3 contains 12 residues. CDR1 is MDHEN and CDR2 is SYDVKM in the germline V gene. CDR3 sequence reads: CASSFGRYEQYF.

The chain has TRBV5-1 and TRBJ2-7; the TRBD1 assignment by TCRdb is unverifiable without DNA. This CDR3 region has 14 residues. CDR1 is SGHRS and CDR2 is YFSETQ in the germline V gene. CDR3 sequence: CASSLRGGGWEQYF. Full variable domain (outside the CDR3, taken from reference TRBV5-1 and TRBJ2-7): KAGVTQTPRYLIKTRGQQVTLSCSPISGHRSVSWYQQTPGQGLQFLFEYFSETQRNKGNFPGRFSGRQFSNSRSEMNVSTLELGDSALYLCASSLRGGGWEQYFGPGTRLTVT.

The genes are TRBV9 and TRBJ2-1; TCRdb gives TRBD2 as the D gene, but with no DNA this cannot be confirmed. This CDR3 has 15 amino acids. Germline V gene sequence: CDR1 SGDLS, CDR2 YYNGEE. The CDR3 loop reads CASSVQSGGTNEQFF.

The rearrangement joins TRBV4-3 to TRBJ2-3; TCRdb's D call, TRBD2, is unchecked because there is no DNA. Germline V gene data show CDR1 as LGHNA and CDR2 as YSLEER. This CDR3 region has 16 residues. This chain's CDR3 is CASSQDLAGDSDTQYF.

CDR3 protein: CASSLGLAVYTDTQYF. V usage is TRBV5-6 and J usage is TRBJ2-3. There are 16 residues in the CDR3. From germline, CDR1 is SGHDT and CDR2 YYEEEE.

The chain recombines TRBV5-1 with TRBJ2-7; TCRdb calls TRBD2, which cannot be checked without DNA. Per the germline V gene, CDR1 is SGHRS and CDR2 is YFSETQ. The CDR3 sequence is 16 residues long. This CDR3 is CASSLREREEPYEQYF.

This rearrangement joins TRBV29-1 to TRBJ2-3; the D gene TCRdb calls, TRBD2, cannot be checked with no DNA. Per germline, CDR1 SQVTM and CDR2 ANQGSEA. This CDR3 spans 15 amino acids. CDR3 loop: CSVTGTLRLSDTQYF.

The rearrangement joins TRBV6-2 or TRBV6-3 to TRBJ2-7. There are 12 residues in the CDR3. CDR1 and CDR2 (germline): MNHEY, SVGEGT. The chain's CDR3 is CASARETYEQYF.

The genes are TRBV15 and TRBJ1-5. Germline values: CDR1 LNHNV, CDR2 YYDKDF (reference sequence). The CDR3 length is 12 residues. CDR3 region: CATSGIDQPQHF.

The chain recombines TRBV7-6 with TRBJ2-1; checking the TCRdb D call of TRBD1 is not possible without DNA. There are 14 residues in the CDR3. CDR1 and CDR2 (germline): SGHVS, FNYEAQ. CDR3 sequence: CASSNTVGAVEQFF.

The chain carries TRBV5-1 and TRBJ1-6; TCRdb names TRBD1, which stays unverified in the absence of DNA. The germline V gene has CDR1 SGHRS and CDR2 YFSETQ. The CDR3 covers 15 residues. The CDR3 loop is CASSLEGVGNSPLHF.

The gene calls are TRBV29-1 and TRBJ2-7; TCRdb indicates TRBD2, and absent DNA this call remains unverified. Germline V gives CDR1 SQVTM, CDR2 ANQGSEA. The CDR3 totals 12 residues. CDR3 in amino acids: CSVGDYGGEQYF.

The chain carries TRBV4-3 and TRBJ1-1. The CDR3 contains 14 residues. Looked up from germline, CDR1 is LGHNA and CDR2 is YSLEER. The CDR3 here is CASSQDWARTEAFF.

CDR3 region: CASSQDLGRLAHRRETQYF. V and J are TRBV3-1 and TRBJ2-5; with no DNA, the TCRdb D assignment of TRBD2 cannot be verified. This CDR3 has 19 amino acids. Per germline, CDR1 LGHDT and CDR2 YNNKEL (reference sequence).

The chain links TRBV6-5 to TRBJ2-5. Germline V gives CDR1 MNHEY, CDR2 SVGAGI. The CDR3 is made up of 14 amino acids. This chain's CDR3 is CASSPQADQETQYF.

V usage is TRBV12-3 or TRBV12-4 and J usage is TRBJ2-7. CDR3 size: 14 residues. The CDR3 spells CASSLAKGVYEQYF.

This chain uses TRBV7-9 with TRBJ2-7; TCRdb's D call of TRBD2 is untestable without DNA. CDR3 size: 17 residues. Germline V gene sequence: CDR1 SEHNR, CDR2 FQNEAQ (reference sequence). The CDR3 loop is CASSLGTSGSLMVEQYF.

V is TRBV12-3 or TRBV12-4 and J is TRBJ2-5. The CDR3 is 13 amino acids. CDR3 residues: CASSFVGQETQYF.

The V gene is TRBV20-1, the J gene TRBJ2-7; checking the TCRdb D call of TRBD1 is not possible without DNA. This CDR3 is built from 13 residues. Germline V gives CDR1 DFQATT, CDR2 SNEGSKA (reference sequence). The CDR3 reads CSTPRRGTYEQYF.

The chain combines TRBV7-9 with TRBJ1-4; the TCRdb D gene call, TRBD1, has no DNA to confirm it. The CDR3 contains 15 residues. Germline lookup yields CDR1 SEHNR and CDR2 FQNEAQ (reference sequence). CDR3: CASSPPGGRNEKLFF. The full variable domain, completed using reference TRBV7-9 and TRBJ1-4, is DTGVSQNPRHKITKRGQNVTFRCDPISEHNRLYWYRQTLGQGPEFLTYFQNEAQLEKSRLLSDRFSAERPKGSFSTLEIQRTEQGDSAMYLCASSPPGGRNEKLFFGSGTQLSVL.

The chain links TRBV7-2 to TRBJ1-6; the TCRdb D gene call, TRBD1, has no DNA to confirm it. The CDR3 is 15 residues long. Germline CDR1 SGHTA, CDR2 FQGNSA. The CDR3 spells CASSLRGQNNSPLHF.

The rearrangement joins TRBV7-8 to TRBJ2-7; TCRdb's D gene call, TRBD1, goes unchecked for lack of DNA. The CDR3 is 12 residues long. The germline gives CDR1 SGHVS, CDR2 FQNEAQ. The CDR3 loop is CASSTGTSEQYF.

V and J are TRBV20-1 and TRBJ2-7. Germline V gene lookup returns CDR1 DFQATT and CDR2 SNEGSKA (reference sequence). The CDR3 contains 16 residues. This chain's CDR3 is CSATSTASGTPYEQYF.

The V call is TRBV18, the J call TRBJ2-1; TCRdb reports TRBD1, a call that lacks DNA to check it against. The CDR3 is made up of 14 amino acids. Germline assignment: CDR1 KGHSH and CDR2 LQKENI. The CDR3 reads CASSPMSSYNEQFF.

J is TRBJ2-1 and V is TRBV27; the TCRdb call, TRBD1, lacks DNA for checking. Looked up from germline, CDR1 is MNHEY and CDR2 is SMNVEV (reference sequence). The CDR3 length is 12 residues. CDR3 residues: CASSWGQNEQFF.

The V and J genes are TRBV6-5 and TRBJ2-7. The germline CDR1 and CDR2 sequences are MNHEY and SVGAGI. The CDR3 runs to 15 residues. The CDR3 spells CASSLSQERAYEQYF.

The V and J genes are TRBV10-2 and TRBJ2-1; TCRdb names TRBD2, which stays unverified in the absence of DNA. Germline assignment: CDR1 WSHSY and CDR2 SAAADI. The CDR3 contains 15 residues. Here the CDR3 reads CASTAGGAIYNEQFF.

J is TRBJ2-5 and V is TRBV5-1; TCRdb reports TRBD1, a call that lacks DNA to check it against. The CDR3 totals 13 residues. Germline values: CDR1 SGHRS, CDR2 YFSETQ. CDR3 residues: CASSSTPPETQYF.

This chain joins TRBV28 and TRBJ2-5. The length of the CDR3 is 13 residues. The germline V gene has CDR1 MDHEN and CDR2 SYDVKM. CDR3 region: CASSLTPQETQYF. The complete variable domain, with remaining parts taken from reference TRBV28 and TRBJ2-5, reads DVKVTQSSRYLVKRTGEKVFLECVQDMDHENMFWYRQDPGLGLRLIYFSYDVKMKEKGDIPEGYSVSREKKERFSLILESASTNQTSMYLCASSLTPQETQYFGPGTRLLVL.

This chain's CDR3 is CASSTGGHTEAFF. The rearrangement uses TRBV9 and TRBJ1-1; TCRdb's D call, TRBD1, is unchecked because there is no DNA. Germline loops: CDR1 SGDLS, CDR2 YYNGEE. The CDR3 spans 13 residues.